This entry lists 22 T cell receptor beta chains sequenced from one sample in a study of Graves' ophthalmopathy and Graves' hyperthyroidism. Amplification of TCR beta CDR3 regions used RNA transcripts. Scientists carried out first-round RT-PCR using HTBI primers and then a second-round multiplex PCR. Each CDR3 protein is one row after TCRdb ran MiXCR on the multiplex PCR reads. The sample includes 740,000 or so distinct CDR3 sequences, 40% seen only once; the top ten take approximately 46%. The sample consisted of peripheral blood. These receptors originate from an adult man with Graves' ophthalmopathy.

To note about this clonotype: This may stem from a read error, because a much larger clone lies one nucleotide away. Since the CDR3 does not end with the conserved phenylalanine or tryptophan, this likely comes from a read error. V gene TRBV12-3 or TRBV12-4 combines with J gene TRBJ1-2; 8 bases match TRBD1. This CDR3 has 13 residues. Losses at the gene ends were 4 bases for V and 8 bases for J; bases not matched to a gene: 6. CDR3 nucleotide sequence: TGTGCCAGCAGTTATGGACAGGGTCTGGGCTACACCCTC. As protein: CASSYGQGLGYTL.

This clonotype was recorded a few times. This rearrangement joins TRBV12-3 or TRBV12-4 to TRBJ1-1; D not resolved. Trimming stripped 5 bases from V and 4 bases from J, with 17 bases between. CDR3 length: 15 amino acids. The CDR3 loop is CASSLGRALGTEAFF. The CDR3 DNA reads TGTGCCAGCAGTCTGGGGAGGGCTCTTGGCACTGAAGCTTTCTTT.

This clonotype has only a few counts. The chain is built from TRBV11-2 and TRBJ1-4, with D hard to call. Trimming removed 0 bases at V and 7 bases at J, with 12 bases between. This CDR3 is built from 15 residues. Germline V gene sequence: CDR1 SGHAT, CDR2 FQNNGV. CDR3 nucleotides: TGTGCCAGCAGCTTAGACGGCACCCGGGGTGAAAAACTGTTTTTT. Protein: CASSLDGTRGEKLFF.

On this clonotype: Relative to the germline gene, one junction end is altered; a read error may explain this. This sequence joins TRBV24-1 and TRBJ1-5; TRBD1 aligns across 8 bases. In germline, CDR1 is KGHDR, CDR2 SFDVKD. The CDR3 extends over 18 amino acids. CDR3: CATCDPGTGDHSNQPQHF. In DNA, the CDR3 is TGTGCCACCTGTGACCCAGGGACAGGAGACCATAGCAATCAGCCCCAGCATTTT.

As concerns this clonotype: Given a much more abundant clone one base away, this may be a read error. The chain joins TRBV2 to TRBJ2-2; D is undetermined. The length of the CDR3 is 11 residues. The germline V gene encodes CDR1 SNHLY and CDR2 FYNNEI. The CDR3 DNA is TGTGCCAGCAGTGATAGTTACTCGGGTGGTTTT. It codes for CASSDSYSGGF.

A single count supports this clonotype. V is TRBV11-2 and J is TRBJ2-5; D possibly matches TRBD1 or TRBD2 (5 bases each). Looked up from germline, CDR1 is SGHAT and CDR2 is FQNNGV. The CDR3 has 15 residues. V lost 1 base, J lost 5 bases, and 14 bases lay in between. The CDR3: CASSLGVGVRETQYF. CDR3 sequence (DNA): TGTGCCAGCAGCTTAGGTGTGGGGGTCCGCGAGACCCAGTACTTC.

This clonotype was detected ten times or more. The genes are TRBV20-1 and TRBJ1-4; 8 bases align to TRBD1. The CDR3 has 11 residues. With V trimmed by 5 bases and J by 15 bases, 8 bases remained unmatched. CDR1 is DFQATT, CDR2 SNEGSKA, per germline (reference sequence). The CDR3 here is CSAYQTGALFF. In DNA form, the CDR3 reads TGCAGTGCTTATCAGACAGGGGCATTGTTTTTT.

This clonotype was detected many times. DNA for the CDR3: TGTGCCAGCAGCCGGGGGACAGAAGAGACCCAGTACTTC. Translated, it gives CASSRGTEETQYF. V and J are TRBV3-1 and TRBJ2-5, with 7 bases matching TRBD1. CDR3 length: 13 residues. Looked up from germline, CDR1 is LGHDT and CDR2 is YNNKEL (reference sequence). V shed 4 bases, J shed 3 bases, and the junction held 2 bases outside the gene matches.

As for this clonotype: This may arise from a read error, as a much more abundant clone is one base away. In DNA form, the CDR3 reads TGTGTCAGCAGCTACGACAGGTGGGGGCCGGCTTTCTTT. Encoded protein: CVSSYDRWGPAFF. The rearrangement joins TRBV7-9 to TRBJ1-1, with D possibly matching TRBD1 (6 bases). Per germline, CDR1 SEHNR and CDR2 FQNEAQ (reference sequence). CDR3 size: 13 residues.

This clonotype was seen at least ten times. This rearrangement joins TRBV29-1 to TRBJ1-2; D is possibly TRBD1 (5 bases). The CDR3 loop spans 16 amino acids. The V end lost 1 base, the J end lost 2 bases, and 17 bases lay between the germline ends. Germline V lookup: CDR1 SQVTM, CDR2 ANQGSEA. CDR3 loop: CSVEGRGRRGNYGYTF. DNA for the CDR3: TGCAGCGTTGAAGGAAGGGGCAGGAGAGGGAACTATGGCTACACCTTC.

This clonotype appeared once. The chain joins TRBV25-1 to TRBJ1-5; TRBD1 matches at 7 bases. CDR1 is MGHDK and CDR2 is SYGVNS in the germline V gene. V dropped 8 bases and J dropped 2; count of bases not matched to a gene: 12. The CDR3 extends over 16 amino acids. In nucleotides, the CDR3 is TGTGCCAGCCGGGGCAACAGGGGTGTAGGCAATCAGCCCCAGCATTTT. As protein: CASRGNRGVGNQPQHF.

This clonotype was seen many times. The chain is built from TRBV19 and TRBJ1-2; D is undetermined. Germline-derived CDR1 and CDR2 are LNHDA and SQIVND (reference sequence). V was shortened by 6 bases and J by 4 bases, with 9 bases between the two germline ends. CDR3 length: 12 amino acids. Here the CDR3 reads CASSRLSYGYTF. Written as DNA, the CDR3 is TGTGCCAGTAGCCGTCTAAGCTATGGCTACACCTTC. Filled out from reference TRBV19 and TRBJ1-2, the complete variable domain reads DGGITQSPKYLFRKEGQNVTLSCEQNLNHDAMYWYRQDPGQGLRLIYYSQIVNDFQKGDIAEGYSVSREKKESFPLTVTSAQKNPTAFYLCASSRLSYGYTFGSGTRLTVV.

The CDR3 DNA reads TGTGCCAGCAGTTACTCGGGTCCCCACGAGCAGTACTTC. The encoded protein is CASSYSGPHEQYF. V usage is TRBV6-6 and J usage is TRBJ2-7; D uncertain. Trimming took 0 bases from V and 5 from J, leaving 8 bases between them. The CDR3 extends over 13 amino acids. CDR1 is MNHNY, CDR2 SVGAGI, per germline (reference sequence).

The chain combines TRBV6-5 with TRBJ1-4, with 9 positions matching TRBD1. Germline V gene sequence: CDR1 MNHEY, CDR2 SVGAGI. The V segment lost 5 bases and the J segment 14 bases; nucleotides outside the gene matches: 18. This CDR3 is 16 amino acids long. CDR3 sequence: CASSPNPGQGIMRLFF. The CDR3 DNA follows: TGTGCCAGCAGTCCAAATCCGGGACAGGGTATAATGAGGCTGTTTTTT.

Here the CDR3 reads CSARSGAVWETQYF. CDR3 DNA sequence: TGCAGTGCTAGGTCGGGGGCAGTGTGGGAGACCCAGTACTTC. The chain recombines TRBV20-1 with TRBJ2-5; D may correspond to TRBD1 or TRBD2 (6 bases each). From germline, CDR1 is DFQATT and CDR2 SNEGSKA (reference sequence). The CDR3 is 14 amino acids. V was clipped by 3 bases and J by 5 bases, with 16 bases between them.

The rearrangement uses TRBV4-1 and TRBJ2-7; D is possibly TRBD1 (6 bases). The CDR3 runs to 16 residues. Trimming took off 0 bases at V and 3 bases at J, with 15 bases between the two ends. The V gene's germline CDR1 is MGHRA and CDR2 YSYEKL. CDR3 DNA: TGCGCCAGCAGCCAAGAGGCTTCCTTACAGGGCTACGAGCAGTACTTC. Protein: CASSQEASLQGYEQYF.

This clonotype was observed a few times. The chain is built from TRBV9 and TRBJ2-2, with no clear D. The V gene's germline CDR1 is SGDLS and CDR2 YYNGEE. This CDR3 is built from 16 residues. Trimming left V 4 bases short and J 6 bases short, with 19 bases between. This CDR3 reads CASSSRVPVESGELFF. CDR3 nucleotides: TGTGCCAGCAGCTCTAGGGTGCCCGTGGAGTCCGGGGAGCTGTTTTTT.

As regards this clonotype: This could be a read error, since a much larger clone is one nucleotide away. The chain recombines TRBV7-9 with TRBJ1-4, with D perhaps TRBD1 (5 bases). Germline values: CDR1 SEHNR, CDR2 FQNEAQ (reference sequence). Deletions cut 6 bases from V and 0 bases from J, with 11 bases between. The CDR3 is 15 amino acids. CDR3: CASRGVGATNEKLFF. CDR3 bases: TGTGCCAGCAGAGGGGTTGGGGCAACTAATGAAAAACTGTTTTTT.

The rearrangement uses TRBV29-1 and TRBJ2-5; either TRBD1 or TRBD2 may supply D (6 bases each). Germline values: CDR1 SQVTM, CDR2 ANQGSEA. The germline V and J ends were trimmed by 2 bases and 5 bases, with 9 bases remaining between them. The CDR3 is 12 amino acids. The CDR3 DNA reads TGCAGCGTTGAATGGAGGGGGGAGACCCAGTACTTC. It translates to CSVEWRGETQYF.

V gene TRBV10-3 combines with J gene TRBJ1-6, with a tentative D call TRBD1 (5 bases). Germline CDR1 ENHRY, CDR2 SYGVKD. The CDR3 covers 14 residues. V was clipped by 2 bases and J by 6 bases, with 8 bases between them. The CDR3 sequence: CAISEQGSNSPLHF. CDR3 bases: TGTGCCATCAGTGAGCAGGGCAGTAATTCACCCCTCCACTTT.

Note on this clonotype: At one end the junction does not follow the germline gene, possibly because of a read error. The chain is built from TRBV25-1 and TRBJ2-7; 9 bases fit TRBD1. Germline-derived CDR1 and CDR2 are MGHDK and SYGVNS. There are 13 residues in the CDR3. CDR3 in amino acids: CASRRGTGNERYF. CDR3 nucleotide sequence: TGTGCCAGCAGGCGGGGGACAGGGAACGAGCGGTACTTC.

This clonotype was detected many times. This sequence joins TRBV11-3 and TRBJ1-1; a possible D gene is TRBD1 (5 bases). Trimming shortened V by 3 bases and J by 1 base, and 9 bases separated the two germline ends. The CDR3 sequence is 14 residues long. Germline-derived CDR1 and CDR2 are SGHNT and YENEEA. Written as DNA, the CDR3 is TGTGCCAGCAGCTTCGGACAAAAGAACACTGAAGCTTTCTTT. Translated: CASSFGQKNTEAFF.